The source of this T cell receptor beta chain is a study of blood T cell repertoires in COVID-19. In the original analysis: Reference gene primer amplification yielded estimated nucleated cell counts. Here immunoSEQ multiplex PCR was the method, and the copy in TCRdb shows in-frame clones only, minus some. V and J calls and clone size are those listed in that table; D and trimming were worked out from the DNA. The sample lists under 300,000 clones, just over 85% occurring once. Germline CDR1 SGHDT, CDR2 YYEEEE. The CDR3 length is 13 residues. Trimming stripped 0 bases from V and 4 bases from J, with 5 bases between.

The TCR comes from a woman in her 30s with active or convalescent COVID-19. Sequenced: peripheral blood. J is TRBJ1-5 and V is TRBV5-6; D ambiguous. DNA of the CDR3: TGTGCCAGCAGCTTGGCGGGTAATCAGCCCCAGCATTTT. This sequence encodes CASSLAGNQPQHF.